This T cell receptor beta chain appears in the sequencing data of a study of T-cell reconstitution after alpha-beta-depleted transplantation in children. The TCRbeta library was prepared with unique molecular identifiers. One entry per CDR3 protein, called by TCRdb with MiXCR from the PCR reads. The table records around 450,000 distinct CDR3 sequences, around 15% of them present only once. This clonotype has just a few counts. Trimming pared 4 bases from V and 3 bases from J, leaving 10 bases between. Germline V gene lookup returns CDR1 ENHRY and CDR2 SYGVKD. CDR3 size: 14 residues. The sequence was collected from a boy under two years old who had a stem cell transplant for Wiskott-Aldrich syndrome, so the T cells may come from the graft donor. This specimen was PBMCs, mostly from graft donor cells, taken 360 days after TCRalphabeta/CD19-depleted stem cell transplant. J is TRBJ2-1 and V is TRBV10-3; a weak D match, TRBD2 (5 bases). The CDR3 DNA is TGTGCCATCAGTGGTAGCGCAATCTACAATGAGCAGTTCTTC. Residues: CAISGSAIYNEQFF.